The rows below give T cell receptor beta chains drawn from one sample of a study of blood T cell repertoires in COVID-19. Here immunoSEQ multiplex PCR was the method, and the copy in TCRdb shows in-frame clones only, minus some. The table includes fewer than 450,000 clones, around 88% detected once. The source material was peripheral blood. These receptors all stem from a woman in her 50s with COVID-19, enrolled during active disease. CDR3s include the opening cysteine and the closing phenylalanine or tryptophan. A D gene is named only where the DNA matches it firmly. The size of a clone is reported for some rows only, either as once, few or many, or as a class for expanded clones.

CDR3 protein,CDR3 DNA,D gene,CDR3 length,V gene,clone size,J gene
CASSDGPLLGGQPQHF,TGTGCCAGCAGTGATGGGCCCCTCCTCGGGGGTCAGCCCCAGCATTTT,.,16,TRBV2,few,TRBJ1-5
CAWSIDGNQPQHF,TGTGCCTGGAGTATAGATGGCAATCAGCCCCAGCATTTT,.,13,TRBV30,.,TRBJ1-5
CASSLDGDRFYEQYF,TGCGCCAGCAGCTTGGACGGGGACAGGTTCTACGAGCAGTACTTC,TRBD1,15,TRBV5-1,once,TRBJ2-7
CASSLRDRGHEQYF,TGTGCCAGCAGCCTCCGGGACAGGGGGCACGAGCAGTACTTC,TRBD1,14,TRBV7-8,once,TRBJ2-7
CASSIDPAGGLDGYTF,TGTGCCAGTAGTATAGATCCGGCAGGGGGCTTAGATGGCTACACCTTC,TRBD1,16,TRBV19,.,TRBJ1-2
CATSTSGTGMGGYTF,TGTGCCACCAGCACTTCCGGGACAGGGATGGGTGGCTACACCTTC,TRBD1,15,TRBV15,.,TRBJ1-2
CASSSRVAGGPGQFF,TGTGCCAGCAGCTCCCGGGTAGCGGGGGGGCCTGGGCAGTTCTTC,TRBD2,15,TRBV3-1/TRBV3-2,.,TRBJ2-1
CASSHRSADTQYF,TGTGCCAGCAGCCACCGCTCGGCAGATACGCAGTATTTT,.,13,TRBV7-9,once,TRBJ2-3
CASSTGRNSVDRAFF,TGTGCCAGCTCAACAGGAAGGAACAGCGTGGATAGGGCTTTCTTT,.,15,TRBV18,.,TRBJ1-1
CASSVTGQPQHF,TGTGCCAGCAGTGTGACGGGACAGCCCCAGCATTTT,.,12,TRBV2,.,TRBJ1-5
CASSPGQGSYEQYF,TGTGCCAGCAGCCCCGGACAGGGGTCCTACGAGCAGTACTTC,TRBD1,14,TRBV3-1/TRBV3-2,.,TRBJ2-7
CASRRTGSQNTEAFF,TGTGCCAGTAGGAGGACAGGCTCGCAGAACACTGAAGCTTTCTTT,TRBD1,15,TRBV19,.,TRBJ1-1
CASSFSRGSTDTQYF,TGTGCCAGCAGCTTTTCGCGGGGGAGCACAGATACGCAGTATTTT,TRBD2,15,TRBV7-3,.,TRBJ2-3
CASRPGTGGDYGYTF,TGTGCCAGCAGGCCCGGGACAGGGGGCGACTATGGCTACACCTTC,TRBD1,15,TRBV6-5,.,TRBJ1-2
CASSATSTGIYGYTF,TGTGCCAGTAGTGCTACTTCGACAGGGATCTATGGCTACACCTTC,TRBD1,15,TRBV19,.,TRBJ1-2
CASSLRPSEAFF,TGTGCCAGCAGTTTGCGCCCCTCTGAAGCTTTCTTT,.,12,TRBV28,.,TRBJ1-1
CSVERGGLNTEAFF,TGCAGCGTTGAACGGGGAGGGTTGAACACTGAAGCTTTCTTT,.,14,TRBV29-1,few,TRBJ1-1
CASSLGTSKPDTQYF,TGTGCCAGCAGTTTAGGGACTAGCAAACCAGATACGCAGTATTTT,TRBD2,15,TRBV28,.,TRBJ2-3
CAWTPGVATDTQYF,TGTGCCTGGACCCCAGGGGTAGCCACAGATACGCAGTATTTT,.,14,TRBV30,.,TRBJ2-3
CASSPTGTYNEQFF,TGTGCCAGTAGTCCGACCGGGACCTACAATGAGCAGTTCTTC,.,14,TRBV19,.,TRBJ2-1
CASSFGQAKRTELFF,TGCGCCAGCAGCTTTGGACAGGCGAAGAGGACAGAACTGTTTTTT,TRBD1,15,TRBV5-1,.,TRBJ1-4
CASRAPTELNSPLHF,TGTGCCAGCAGAGCCCCCACAGAGTTAAATTCACCCCTCCACTTT,.,15,TRBV7-9,.,TRBJ1-6
CASSSETGELFF,TGCGCCAGCAGCTCTGAGACAGGAGAACTGTTTTTT,.,12,TRBV5-1,.,TRBJ1-4
CASSVVRRGVYNEQFF,TGTGCCAGCAGTGTCGTTCGCAGGGGGGTCTACAATGAGCAGTTCTTC,.,16,TRBV6-1,.,TRBJ2-1
CASSLGPGQGARVPEAFF,TGTGCCAGCAGTTTAGGACCGGGACAGGGGGCGCGGGTTCCTGAAGCTTTCTTT,TRBD1,18,TRBV7-9,.,TRBJ1-1
CASSEGRGRTEAFF,TGTGCCAGCAGTGAAGGCAGGGGGCGGACTGAAGCTTTCTTT,TRBD1,14,TRBV2,.,TRBJ1-1
CAWSINNEQFF,TGTGCCTGGAGTATAAACAATGAGCAGTTCTTC,.,11,TRBV30,.,TRBJ2-1
CASSQSISGCRGKNIQYF,TGCGCCAGCAGTCAATCTATATCGGGGTGTCGGGGCAAAAACATTCAGTACTTC,.,18,TRBV23-1,.,TRBJ2-4
CASSFQGASENSPLHF,TGCGCCAGCAGCTTTCAGGGGGCGTCGGAAAATTCACCCCTCCACTTT,TRBD1,16,TRBV5-1,.,TRBJ1-6
CASSLETSSYNEQFF,TGTGCCAGCAGCTTAGAGACTAGCTCCTACAATGAGCAGTTCTTC,.,15,TRBV11-3,.,TRBJ2-1
CSATEPDRIYSNQPQHF,TGCAGTGCTACTGAACCGGACAGAATTTATAGCAATCAGCCCCAGCATTTT,.,17,TRBV20-1,.,TRBJ1-5
CAWSVQGPGYTF,TGTGCCTGGAGTGTACAGGGCCCTGGCTACACCTTC,.,12,TRBV30,.,TRBJ1-2
CASSSGTGGGYTF,TGTGCCAGCAGCTCTGGGACAGGGGGTGGCTACACCTTC,TRBD1,13,TRBV9,few,TRBJ1-2
CASRSTATYNEQFF,TGTGCCAGCAGATCGACAGCCACCTACAATGAGCAGTTCTTC,.,14,TRBV6-6,.,TRBJ2-1
CASSLAGANTGELFF,TGTGCCAGCAGCTTAGCGGGGGCCAACACCGGGGAGCTGTTTTTT,TRBD2,15,TRBV5-4,once,TRBJ2-2
CASRTGVTEAFF,TGTGCCAGCAGGACAGGGGTCACTGAAGCTTTCTTT,TRBD1,12,TRBV12-3/TRBV12-4,.,TRBJ1-1
CASSLGTTTYEQYF,TGTGCCAGCAGCTTAGGGACAACTACCTACGAGCAGTACTTC,.,14,TRBV7-8,.,TRBJ2-7
CASSYSGRGEGEQFF,TGTGCCAGCAGTTACTCGGGGCGGGGGGAAGGCGAGCAGTTCTTC,TRBD2,15,TRBV6-7,.,TRBJ2-1
CASRTLSTDTQYF,TGTGCCAGCAGGACTTTAAGTACAGATACGCAGTATTTT,.,13,TRBV2,.,TRBJ2-3
CASSRPLGQGSLPLHF,TGTGCCAGCTCACGCCCCTTGGGACAGGGTTCTTTACCCCTCCACTTT,TRBD1,16,TRBV18,.,TRBJ1-6
CASSSTRGLVVNEQFF,TGCGCCAGCAGTTCTACTAGGGGACTAGTGGTTAATGAGCAGTTCTTC,TRBD2,16,TRBV10-1,.,TRBJ2-1
CASILPQARPSSGANVLTF,TGTGCCAGCATCCTACCCCAGGCCAGGCCAAGCTCTGGGGCCAACGTCCTGACTTTC,.,19,TRBV21-1,.,TRBJ2-6
CAWSVGTGGSTF,TGTGCCTGGAGTGTAGGGACAGGGGGGTCCACATTT,TRBD1,12,TRBV30,.,TRBJ1-1
CASTGGNTEAFF,TGTGCCAGCACCGGGGGGAACACTGAAGCTTTCTTT,.,12,TRBV3-1/TRBV3-2,.,TRBJ1-1
CASSLIGTGSGANVLTF,TGTGCCAGCAGCTTAATCGGGACAGGGTCTGGGGCCAACGTCCTGACTTTC,TRBD1,17,TRBV7-3,.,TRBJ2-6
CASSHRGSEKLFF,TGCGCCAGCAGCCACCGTGGGAGTGAAAAACTGTTTTTT,.,13,TRBV4-1,once,TRBJ1-4
CASSSIPSLANEQFF,TGTGCCAGCAGTTCTATACCCTCTCTCGCCAATGAGCAGTTCTTC,.,15,TRBV27,.,TRBJ2-1
CASSYQILAGEVRNEQFF,TGTGCCAGCAGCTATCAAATACTAGCGGGGGAAGTTCGCAATGAGCAGTTCTTC,TRBD2,18,TRBV7-9,.,TRBJ2-1
CASGPQAGEAFF,TGTGCTAGTGGTCCCCAGGCAGGGGAAGCTTTCTTT,.,12,TRBV12-5,.,TRBJ1-1
CASSDGASGGARNIQYF,TGTGCCAGCAGTGACGGTGCTAGCGGGGGGGCCAGGAACATTCAGTACTTC,TRBD2,17,TRBV6-1,.,TRBJ2-4
CASRIGGGSGKLFF,TGTGCCAGCAGGATTGGGGGGGGTTCGGGAAAACTGTTTTTT,.,14,TRBV2,.,TRBJ1-4
CASSEKRGQTHGYTF,TGTGCCAGCAGTGAAAAAAGAGGACAGACCCATGGCTACACCTTC,.,15,TRBV2,once,TRBJ1-2
CASSDSSRGNTEAFF,TGTGCCAGCAGTGACTCGAGCAGGGGGAACACTGAAGCTTTCTTT,.,15,TRBV6-4,.,TRBJ1-1
CASSYLLLGEQYF,TGTGCCAGCAGTTACTTACTTCTCGGGGAGCAGTACTTC,.,13,TRBV6-5,.,TRBJ2-7
CAWRKGANYGYTF,TGTGCCTGGAGGAAGGGAGCTAACTATGGCTACACCTTC,.,13,TRBV30,once,TRBJ1-2
CASSLDRGGEAFF,TGTGCCAGCAGTTTAGACAGGGGAGGTGAAGCTTTCTTT,TRBD1,13,TRBV27,.,TRBJ1-1
CATSDYGTSNEQFF,TGTGCCACCAGTGATTATGGGACAAGCAATGAGCAGTTCTTC,.,14,TRBV24-1,.,TRBJ2-1
CATSDRGKMDTGELFF,TGCGCCACCTCGGACAGGGGGAAAATGGACACCGGGGAGCTGTTTTTT,TRBD1,16,TRBV4-1,.,TRBJ2-2